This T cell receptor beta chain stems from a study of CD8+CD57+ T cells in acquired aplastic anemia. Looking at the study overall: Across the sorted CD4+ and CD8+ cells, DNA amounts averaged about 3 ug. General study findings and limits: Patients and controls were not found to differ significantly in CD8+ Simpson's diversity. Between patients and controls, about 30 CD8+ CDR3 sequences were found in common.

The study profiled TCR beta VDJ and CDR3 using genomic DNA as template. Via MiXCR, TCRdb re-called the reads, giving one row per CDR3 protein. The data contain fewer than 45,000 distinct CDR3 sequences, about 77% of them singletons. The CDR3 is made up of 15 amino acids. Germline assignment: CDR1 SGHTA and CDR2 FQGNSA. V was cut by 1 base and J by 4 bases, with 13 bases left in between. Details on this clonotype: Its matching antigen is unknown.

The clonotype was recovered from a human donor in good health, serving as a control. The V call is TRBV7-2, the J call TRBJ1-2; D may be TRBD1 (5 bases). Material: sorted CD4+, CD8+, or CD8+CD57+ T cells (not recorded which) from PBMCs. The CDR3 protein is CASSLVKETAYGYTF. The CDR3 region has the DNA TGTGCCAGCAGCTTAGTGAAGGAGACAGCCTATGGCTACACCTTC. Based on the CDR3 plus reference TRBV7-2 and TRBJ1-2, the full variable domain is GAGVSQSPSNKVTEKGKDVELRCDPISGHTALYWYRQSLGQGLEFLIYFQGNSAPDKSGLPSDRFSAERTGGSVSTLTIQRTQQEDSAVYLCASSLVKETAYGYTFGSGTRLTVV.